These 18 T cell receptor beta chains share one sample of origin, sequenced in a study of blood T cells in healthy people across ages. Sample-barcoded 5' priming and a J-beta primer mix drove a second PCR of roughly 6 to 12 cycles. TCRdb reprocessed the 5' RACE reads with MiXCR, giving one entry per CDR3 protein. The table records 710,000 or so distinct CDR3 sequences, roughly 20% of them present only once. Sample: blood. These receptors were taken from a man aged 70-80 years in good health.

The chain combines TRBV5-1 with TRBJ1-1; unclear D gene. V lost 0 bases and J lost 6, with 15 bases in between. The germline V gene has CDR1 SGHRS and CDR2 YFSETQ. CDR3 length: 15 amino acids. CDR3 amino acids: CASSLDGPTRAEAFF. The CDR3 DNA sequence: TGCGCCAGCAGCTTGGACGGCCCCACAAGGGCTGAAGCTTTCTTT.

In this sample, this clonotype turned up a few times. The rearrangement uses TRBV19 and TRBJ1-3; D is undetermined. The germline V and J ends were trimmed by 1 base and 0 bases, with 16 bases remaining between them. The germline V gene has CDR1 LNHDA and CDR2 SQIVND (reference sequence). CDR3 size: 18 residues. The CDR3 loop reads CASSIGGFDTHSGNTIYF. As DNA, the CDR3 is TGTGCCAGTAGTATAGGCGGATTTGACACCCACTCTGGAAACACCATATATTTT.

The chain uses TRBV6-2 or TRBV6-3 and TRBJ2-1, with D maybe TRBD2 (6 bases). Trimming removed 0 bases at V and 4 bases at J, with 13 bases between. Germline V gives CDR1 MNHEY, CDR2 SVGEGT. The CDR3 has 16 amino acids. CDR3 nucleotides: TGTGCCAGCAGTTACTCGGGACTTTACCCTTACAATGAGCAGTTCTTC. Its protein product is CASSYSGLYPYNEQFF.

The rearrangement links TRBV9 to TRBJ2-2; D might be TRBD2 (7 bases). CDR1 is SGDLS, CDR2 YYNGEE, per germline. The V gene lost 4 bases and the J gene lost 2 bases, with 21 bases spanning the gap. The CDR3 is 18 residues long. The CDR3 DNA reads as TGTGCCAGCAGCTCAAGGGGATTCGGGGGGCTAAACACCGGGGAGCTGTTTTTT. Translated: CASSSRGFGGLNTGELFF.

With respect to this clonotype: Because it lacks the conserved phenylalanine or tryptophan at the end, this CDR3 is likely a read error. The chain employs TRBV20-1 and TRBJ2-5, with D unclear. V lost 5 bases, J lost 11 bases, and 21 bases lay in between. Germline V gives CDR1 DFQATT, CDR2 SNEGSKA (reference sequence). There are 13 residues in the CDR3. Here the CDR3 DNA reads TGCAGTGCTTGGGCCGACAAGGGTGACAAGCAGTACGTC. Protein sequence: CSAWADKGDKQYV.

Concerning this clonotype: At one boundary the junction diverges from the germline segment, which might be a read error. The CDR3 bases are TGCGCCAGCAGCCAAGGGACAGGGAACTTTGGCTACACCTTC. As protein: CASSQGTGNFGYTF. The chain is built from TRBV4-3 and TRBJ1-2; 8 bases are shared with TRBD1. CDR3 length: 14 residues. Germline loops: CDR1 LGHNA, CDR2 YSLEER.

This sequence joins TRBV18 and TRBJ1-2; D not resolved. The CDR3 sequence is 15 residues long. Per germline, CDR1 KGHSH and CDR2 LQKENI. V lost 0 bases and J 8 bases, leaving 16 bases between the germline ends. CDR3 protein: CASSPPGQAPSGYTF. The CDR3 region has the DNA TGTGCCAGCTCACCACCGGGCCAGGCACCCTCCGGCTACACCTTC.

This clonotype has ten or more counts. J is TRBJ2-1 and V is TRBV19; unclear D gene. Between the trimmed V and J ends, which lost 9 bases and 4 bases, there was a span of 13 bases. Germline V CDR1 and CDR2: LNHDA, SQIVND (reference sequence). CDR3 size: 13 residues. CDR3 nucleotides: TGTGCCAGCAGTCCCGGTCCTTACAATGAGCAGTTCTTC. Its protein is CASSPGPYNEQFF.

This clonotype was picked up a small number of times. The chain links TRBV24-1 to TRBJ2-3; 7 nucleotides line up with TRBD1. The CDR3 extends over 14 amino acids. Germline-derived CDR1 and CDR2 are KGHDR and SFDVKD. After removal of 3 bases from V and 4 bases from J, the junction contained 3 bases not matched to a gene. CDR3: CATSDPQGADTQYF. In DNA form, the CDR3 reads TGTGCCACCAGTGATCCCCAGGGGGCAGATACGCAGTATTTT.

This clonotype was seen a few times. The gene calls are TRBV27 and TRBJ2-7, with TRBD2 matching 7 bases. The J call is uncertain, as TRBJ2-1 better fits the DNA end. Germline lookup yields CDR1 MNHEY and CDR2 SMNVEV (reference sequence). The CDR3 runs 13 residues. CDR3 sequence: CASSSGTTREQFF. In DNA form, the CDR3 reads TGTGCCAGCAGTTCCGGGACTACTCGAGAGCAGTTCTTC.

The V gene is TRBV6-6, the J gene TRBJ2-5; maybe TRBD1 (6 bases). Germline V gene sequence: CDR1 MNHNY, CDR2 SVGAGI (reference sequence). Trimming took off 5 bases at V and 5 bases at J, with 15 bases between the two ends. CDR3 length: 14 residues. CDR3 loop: CASSPNRAGETQYF. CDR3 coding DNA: TGTGCCAGCAGTCCTAACAGGGCAGGGGAGACCCAGTACTTC.

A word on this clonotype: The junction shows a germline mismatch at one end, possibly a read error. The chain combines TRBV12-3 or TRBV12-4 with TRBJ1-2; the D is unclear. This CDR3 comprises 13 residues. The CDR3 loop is CASSPGRTYGHTF. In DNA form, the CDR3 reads TGTGCCAGCAGCCCCGGACGGACGTATGGCCACACCTTC.

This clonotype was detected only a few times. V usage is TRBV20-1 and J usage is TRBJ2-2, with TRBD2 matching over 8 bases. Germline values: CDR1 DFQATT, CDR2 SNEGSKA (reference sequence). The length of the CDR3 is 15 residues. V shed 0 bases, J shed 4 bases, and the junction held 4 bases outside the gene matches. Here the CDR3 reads CSARDGGGLTGELFF. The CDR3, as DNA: TGCAGTGCTAGAGATGGCGGGGGGCTCACCGGGGAGCTGTTTTTT.

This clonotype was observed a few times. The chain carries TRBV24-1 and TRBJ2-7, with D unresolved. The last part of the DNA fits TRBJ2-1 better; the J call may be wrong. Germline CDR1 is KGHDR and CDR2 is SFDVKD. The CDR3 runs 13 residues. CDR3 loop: CATSDPPYNEQFF. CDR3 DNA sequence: TGTGCCACCAGTGATCCCCCGTACAATGAGCAGTTCTTC.

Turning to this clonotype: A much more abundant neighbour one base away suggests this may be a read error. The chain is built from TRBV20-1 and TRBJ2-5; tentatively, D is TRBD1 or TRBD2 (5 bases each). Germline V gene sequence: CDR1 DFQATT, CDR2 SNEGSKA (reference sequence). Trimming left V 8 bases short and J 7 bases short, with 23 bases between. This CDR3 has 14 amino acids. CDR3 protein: CSSFQARGRVTQYF. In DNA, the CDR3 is TGCAGTAGCTTCCAAGCGAGGGGTCGTGTGACCCAGTACTTC.

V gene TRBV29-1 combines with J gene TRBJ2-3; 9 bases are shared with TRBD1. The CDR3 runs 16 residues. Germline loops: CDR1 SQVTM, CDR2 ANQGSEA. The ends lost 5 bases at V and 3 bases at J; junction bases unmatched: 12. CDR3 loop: CSVRKRQGVPTDTQYF. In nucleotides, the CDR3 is TGCAGCGTTCGAAAACGACAGGGGGTACCAACAGATACGCAGTATTTT.

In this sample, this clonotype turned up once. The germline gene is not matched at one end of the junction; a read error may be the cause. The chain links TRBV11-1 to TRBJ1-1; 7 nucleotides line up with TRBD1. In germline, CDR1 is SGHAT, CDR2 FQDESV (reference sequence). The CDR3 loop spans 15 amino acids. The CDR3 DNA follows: TGTGCCAGCAGCCCCGACAGGGTTGGGAACGCTGAAGCTTTCTTT. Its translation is CASSPDRVGNAEAFF.

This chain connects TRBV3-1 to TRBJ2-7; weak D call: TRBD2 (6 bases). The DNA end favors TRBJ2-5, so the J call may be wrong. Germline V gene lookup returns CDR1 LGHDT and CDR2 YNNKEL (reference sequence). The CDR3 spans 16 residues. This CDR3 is CASSQAPATRRETQYF. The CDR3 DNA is TGTGCCAGCAGCCAAGCCCCAGCGACTAGGAGGGAGACCCAGTACTTC.